One and the same sample provided the 26 T cell receptor beta chains below, sequenced in a study of T cell repertoires in cytomegalovirus infection. Antigens of these TCRs are unknown. One entry per CDR3 protein, called by TCRdb with MiXCR from the reads. The table includes 450,000 to 650,000 distinct CDR3 sequences, over 35% detected once. This sample comprised cultured PBMCs, obtained from culture after CMV antigen stimulation. Source of these receptors: a human donor in good health (CMV status not recorded). Some clones in this sample may be carry-over from other donors' samples.

This clonotype was counted a few times. The chain couples TRBV7-8 to TRBJ2-7; D gene ambiguous. Trimming removed 1 base at V and 6 bases at J, with 16 bases between. Germline assignment: CDR1 SGHVS and CDR2 FQNEAQ. The CDR3 covers 15 residues. The CDR3: CASSLELPHLGEQYF. CDR3 coding DNA: TGTGCCAGCAGCTTAGAACTACCGCACCTAGGCGAGCAGTACTTC.

There are many counts of this clonotype. This chain uses TRBV7-2 with TRBJ2-3, with a weak D call TRBD1 (6 bases). CDR1 SGHTA and CDR2 FQGNSA come from the germline V gene. The CDR3 contains 15 residues. Between the trimmed V and J ends, which lost 1 base and 1 base, there was a span of 9 bases. DNA of the CDR3: TGTGCCAGCAGCTTAGAGGACAGACGCACAGATACGCAGTATTTT. Translated: CASSLEDRRTDTQYF.

This clonotype turned up a few times. The genes are TRBV7-9 and TRBJ2-5, with TRBD2 as a possible D gene (5 bases). The germline V gene has CDR1 SEHNR and CDR2 FQNEAQ (reference sequence). The CDR3 is made up of 19 amino acids. Deletions cut 5 bases from V and 2 bases from J, with 27 bases between. The CDR3, as DNA: TGTGCCAGCAGCCACTACTTGGGCTGGCGACTGCCGGGGCAAGAGACCCAGTACTTC. Residues: CASSHYLGWRLPGQETQYF.

The chain combines TRBV5-6 with TRBJ2-3; 11 positions agree with TRBD1. The CDR3 covers 19 residues. J was trimmed by 2 bases and V by 0 bases; bases with no gene match: 11. Germline V gene sequence: CDR1 SGHDT, CDR2 YYEEEE. The DNA for the CDR3 is TGTGCCAGCAGCTTGGCCGGGGGGACAGGGGGGGCCCCCACAGATACGCAGTATTTT. This codes for CASSLAGGTGGAPTDTQYF. The variable domain in full, completed from reference TRBV5-6 and TRBJ2-3, reads DAGVTQSPTHLIKTRGQQVTLRCSPKSGHDTVSWYQQALGQGPQFIFQYYEEEERQRGNFPDRFSGHQFPNYSSELNVNALLLGDSALYLCASSLAGGTGGAPTDTQYFGPGTRLTVL.

The chain carries TRBV7-9 and TRBJ2-5, with D unclear. This CDR3 contains 14 residues. Germline CDR1 and CDR2: SEHNR and FQNEAQ (reference sequence). Trimming took 0 bases from V and 1 from J, leaving 6 bases between them. In DNA, the CDR3 is TGTGCCAGCAGCTTAGCGTTGGGCCAAGAGACCCAGTACTTC. It specifies CASSLALGQETQYF.

This sequence joins TRBV30 and TRBJ2-1; 9 bases are a match to TRBD2. Germline V gene sequence: CDR1 GTSNPN, CDR2 SVGIG (reference sequence). Trimming at V came to 0 bases and at J to 7 bases, leaving 10 bases not matched to a gene. The CDR3 covers 16 residues. The CDR3 coding sequence is TGTGCCTGGAGTGTCAATCGTTGGGCGGGAGGGAATGAGCAGTTCTTC. It codes for CAWSVNRWAGGNEQFF. The variable domain in full, with the rest retrieved from reference TRBV30 and TRBJ2-1, is SQTIHQWPATLVQPVGSPLSLECTVEGTSNPNLYWYRQAAGRGLQLLFYSVGIGQISSEVPQNLSASRPQDRQFILSSKKLLLSDSGFYLCAWSVNRWAGGNEQFFGPGTRLTVL.

V usage is TRBV20-1 and J usage is TRBJ2-5; TRBD2 matches at 11 bases. CDR3 length: 15 residues. The V gene end was trimmed by 4 bases and the J gene end by 5 bases; junction bases not matched to a gene: 9. Germline-derived CDR1 and CDR2 are DFQATT and SNEGSKA (reference sequence). CDR3 loop: CSANSGGAMQETQYF. In nucleotides, the CDR3 is TGCAGTGCTAATAGCGGGGGGGCCATGCAGGAGACCCAGTACTTC.

This rearrangement joins TRBV4-2 to TRBJ1-5; D might be TRBD1 (5 bases). The CDR3 is 15 amino acids. V was cut by 0 bases and J by 3 bases, with 9 bases left in between. Germline V gene data show CDR1 as LGHNA and CDR2 as YNFKEQ. CDR3 sequence reads: CASSQDQGANQPQHF. The CDR3 region has the DNA TGTGCCAGCAGCCAAGACCAGGGTGCCAATCAGCCCCAGCATTTT.

In DNA, the CDR3 is TGTGCCAGCAGCTTCACACCAGATACGCAGTATTTT. It yields the protein CASSFTPDTQYF. The chain recombines TRBV7-9 with TRBJ2-3; no clear D gene. CDR1 and CDR2 from the germline V gene are SEHNR and FQNEAQ (reference sequence). Trimming removed 3 bases at V and 4 bases at J, with 5 bases between. This CDR3 spans 12 amino acids. Combining the CDR3 with reference TRBV7-9 and TRBJ2-3 gives the whole variable domain DTGVSQNPRHKITKRGQNVTFRCDPISEHNRLYWYRQTLGQGPEFLTYFQNEAQLEKSRLLSDRFSAERPKGSFSTLEIQRTEQGDSAMYLCASSFTPDTQYFGPGTRLTVL.

This clonotype showed up just a few times. The chain links TRBV9 to TRBJ1-3, with TRBD1 as a possible D gene (5 bases). CDR3 length: 16 residues. Germline V CDR1 and CDR2: SGDLS, YYNGEE. V lost 4 bases and J lost 2, with 16 bases in between. The DNA for the CDR3 is TGTGCCAGCAGCCTCCGGGGGGACCTCACTGGAAACACCATATATTTT. Translating it yields CASSLRGDLTGNTIYF.

The chain employs TRBV29-1 and TRBJ1-1, with D uncertain. Germline assignment: CDR1 SQVTM and CDR2 ANQGSEA. The length of the CDR3 is 14 residues. V dropped 5 bases and J dropped 3 bases, with 16 bases sitting between them. CDR3 sequence (DNA): TGCAGCGTTAACCCCTACGGGTGGGACACTGAAGCTTTCTTT. Translation gives CSVNPYGWDTEAFF. Drawing the rest from reference TRBV29-1 and TRBJ1-1, the complete variable domain is SAVISQKPSRDICQRGTSLTIQCQVDSQVTMMFWYRQQPGQSLTLIATANQGSEATYESGFVIDKFPISRPNLTFSTLTVSNMSPEDSSIYLCSVNPYGWDTEAFFGQGTRLTVV.

The chain employs TRBV12-5 and TRBJ1-1, with 9 bases that match TRBD1. CDR1 and CDR2 from the germline V gene are LGHNT and FRNRAP. J gave up 5 bases and V 6 bases, and 7 bases lay outside the gene matches. The CDR3 is 14 amino acids. The chain's CDR3 is CASGQTGGWTEAFF. Here the CDR3 DNA reads TGTGCTAGTGGCCAGACAGGGGGTTGGACTGAAGCTTTCTTT.

V is TRBV7-8 and J is TRBJ1-4; the match to TRBD1 covers 7 bases. Germline V gene sequence: CDR1 SGHVS, CDR2 FQNEAQ. V gave up 3 bases and J gave up 4 bases; unmatched junction bases: 5. The CDR3 spans 15 residues. CDR3 DNA: TGTGCCAGCAGCTTCTCCCGGGACAGTAATGAAAAACTGTTTTTT. Its translation is CASSFSRDSNEKLFF. The full variable domain, completed using reference TRBV7-8 and TRBJ1-4, is GAGVSQSPRYKVAKRGQDVALRCDPISGHVSLFWYQQALGQGPEFLTYFQNEAQLDKSGLPSDRFFAERPEGSVSTLKIQRTQQEDSAVYLCASSFSRDSNEKLFFGSGTQLSVL.

In its sample, this clonotype was seen a few times. The genes are TRBV11-2 and TRBJ2-7; no clear D. The CDR3 length is 14 residues. Germline CDR1 and CDR2: SGHAT and FQNNGV. Trimming took 4 bases from V and 2 from J, leaving 12 bases between them. CDR3 coding DNA: TGTGCCAGCAGCTCCCCGGGTGACACCTACGAGCAGTACTTC. It codes for CASSSPGDTYEQYF. The complete variable domain, with remaining parts taken from reference TRBV11-2 and TRBJ2-7, reads EAGVAQSPRYKIIEKRQSVAFWCNPISGHATLYWYQQILGQGPKLLIQFQNNGVVDDSQLPKDRFSAERLKGVDSTLKIQPAKLEDSAVYLCASSSPGDTYEQYFGPGTRLTVT.

The V gene is TRBV6-2 or TRBV6-3, the J gene TRBJ2-5; the match to TRBD1 covers 12 bases. The CDR3 length is 15 residues. J was trimmed by 5 bases and V by 5 bases; bases with no gene match: 6. Germline CDR1 MNHEY, CDR2 SVGEGT. DNA for the CDR3: TGTGCCAGCAGTCGCCGGGACAGGGGGCATGAGACCCAGTACTTC. Amino acids: CASSRRDRGHETQYF.

There are a few counts of this clonotype. The chain uses TRBV19 and TRBJ2-7; either TRBD1 or TRBD2 may fit D (5 bases each). The germline CDR1 and CDR2 sequences are LNHDA and SQIVND (reference sequence). This CDR3 is built from 15 residues. Trimming left V 4 bases short and J 0 bases short, with 13 bases between. CDR3 in DNA: TGTGCCAGTAGTAACGGACTCGACAGCTCCTACGAGCAGTACTTC. Its translation: CASSNGLDSSYEQYF.

The V call is TRBV29-1, the J call TRBJ1-4; no clear D gene. This CDR3 has 12 residues. CDR1 is SQVTM, CDR2 ANQGSEA, per germline. Deletions cut 6 bases from V and 4 bases from J, with 9 bases between. The CDR3 DNA is TGCAGCGTAGGACGGGATAATGAAAAACTGTTTTTT. It codes for CSVGRDNEKLFF.

This clonotype was recorded once. The chain employs TRBV4-1 and TRBJ2-3, with TRBD1 matching 8 bases. The ends lost 0 bases at V and 2 bases at J; junction bases unmatched: 7. The germline CDR1 and CDR2 sequences are MGHRA and YSYEKL. CDR3 length equals 17 residues. CDR3 sequence (DNA): TGCGCCAGCAGCCAAGATCGGCGGGACAGGCCCACAGATACGCAGTATTTT. This sequence encodes CASSQDRRDRPTDTQYF.

This clonotype was seen repeatedly, ten times or more. V gene TRBV7-8 combines with J gene TRBJ2-1, with D possibly being TRBD1 (6 bases). This CDR3 is 13 amino acids long. The ends were cut back, 6 bases at V and 9 bases at J, with 15 bases in the middle. Germline CDR1 SGHVS, CDR2 FQNEAQ. CDR3 in DNA: TGTGCCAGCAGAACCTACAGGGACGGTGAGCAGTTCTTC. Its protein product is CASRTYRDGEQFF. Filled out from reference TRBV7-8 and TRBJ2-1, the complete variable domain reads GAGVSQSPRYKVAKRGQDVALRCDPISGHVSLFWYQQALGQGPEFLTYFQNEAQLDKSGLPSDRFFAERPEGSVSTLKIQRTQQEDSAVYLCASRTYRDGEQFFGPGTRLTVL.

The CDR3 loop is CATSERSGSFPSYNEQFF. The DNA for the CDR3 is TGTGCCACCAGTGAACGAAGCGGGAGTTTCCCCTCCTACAATGAGCAGTTCTTC. The gene calls are TRBV24-1 and TRBJ2-1, with 8 bases aligning to TRBD2. Trimming removed 4 bases from V and 0 bases from J; junction bases left unmatched: 10. Germline V gene sequence: CDR1 KGHDR, CDR2 SFDVKD. CDR3 length: 18 residues.

The CDR3 loop is CASSSRPPGGELFF. As DNA, the CDR3 is TGCGCCAGCAGCTCCCGACCCCCCGGAGGGGAGCTGTTTTTT. The chain couples TRBV4-1 to TRBJ2-2; D gene uncertain. Germline V CDR1 and CDR2: MGHRA, YSYEKL. The V end lost 5 bases, the J end lost 8 bases, and 15 bases lay between the germline ends. The CDR3 is 14 residues long.

The genes are TRBV20-1 and TRBJ1-5; no clear D gene. Germline V gene sequence: CDR1 DFQATT, CDR2 SNEGSKA (reference sequence). Trimming removed 0 bases at V and 4 bases at J, with 16 bases between. The CDR3 sequence is 16 residues long. The CDR3 is CSARDRTESLNQPQHF. DNA for the CDR3: TGCAGTGCTAGAGATCGAACAGAATCTCTTAATCAGCCCCAGCATTTT.

This clonotype was detected only a few times. V gene TRBV11-2 combines with J gene TRBJ2-7; D is uncertain. The CDR3 contains 12 residues. Germline V gene sequence: CDR1 SGHAT, CDR2 FQNNGV. V was trimmed by 0 bases and J by 6 bases, leaving 6 bases between them. The CDR3: CASSLEVREQYF. CDR3 sequence (DNA): TGTGCCAGCAGCTTAGAGGTGCGCGAGCAGTACTTC.

The chain employs TRBV6-1 and TRBJ1-6; no firm D call. Germline lookup yields CDR1 MNHNS and CDR2 SASEGT. The V end was cut by 7 bases, the J end by 8 bases, with 18 bases between. This CDR3 is 15 amino acids long. The DNA for the CDR3 is TGTGCCAGCACCACCAAGGCCGGGAGGGATTCACCCCTCCACTTT. Its protein is CASTTKAGRDSPLHF.

The gene calls are TRBV7-8 and TRBJ2-5; 9 bases are shared with TRBD1. CDR3 size: 14 residues. The V gene's germline CDR1 is SGHVS and CDR2 FQNEAQ. V dropped 5 bases and J dropped 5; count of bases not matched to a gene: 6. CDR3 sequence: CASSTDRGKETQYF. CDR3 DNA sequence: TGTGCCAGCAGCACGGACAGGGGCAAGGAGACCCAGTACTTC.

The chain carries TRBV5-4 and TRBJ2-3; the D gene is possibly TRBD1 (5 bases). This CDR3 contains 16 residues. Trimming removed 4 bases from V and 0 bases from J, with 15 bases in between. The germline V gene encodes CDR1 SGHNT and CDR2 YYREEE (reference sequence). The CDR3 region is CASSPNIGASTDTQYF. The CDR3, as DNA: TGTGCCAGCAGCCCGAACATTGGGGCTAGCACAGATACGCAGTATTTT.